This T cell receptor beta chain appears in the sequencing data of a study of CD8+CD57+ T cells in acquired aplastic anemia. Study summary: Sorted CD4+ and CD8+ cells gave an average of approximately 3.4 ug of DNA. There were about 11 million reads, on average, for CD4+ cells from healthy donors.

Findings of the study overall: Levels of CD8+ Simpson's diversity were not significantly distinct in patients versus controls. Roughly 29 was the count of CD8+ CDR3 sequences that patients shared with controls.

According to the study, genomic DNA was the template for TCR beta VDJ and CDR3 profiling. MiXCR, run by TCRdb on the reads, gives a single entry per CDR3 protein. In the table there are about 210,000 distinct CDR3 sequences, 34% of which are singletons. Points on this clonotype: Its specificity is not known. The conserved final phenylalanine or tryptophan is absent from the CDR3, which likely points to a read error. It is unclear where the CDR3 begins or ends on the DNA, so no DNA is shown, and the CDR3 is as TCRdb lists it.

Germline V gene data show CDR1 as SGHVS and CDR2 as FQNEAQ. The CDR3 has 8 residues if both end residues are counted. Sequencing was carried out using sorted CD4+, CD8+, or CD8+CD57+ T cells (not recorded which) from PBMCs. This clonotype originated in a human donor in good health, serving as a control. The chain links TRBV7-8 to TRBJ1-2. This CDR3 is CASSLTFG.